This TCR beta chain was sequenced for a study of T cell responses to AZD1222 COVID-19 vaccine. This CDR3 region has 16 residues. Germline assignment: CDR1 KGHSH and CDR2 LQKENI. The germline V and J ends were trimmed by 6 bases and 4 bases, with 18 bases remaining between them. Produced via immunoSEQ multiplex PCR; TCRdb's table is partial and in-frame only. The sample comprises around 83,000 clones, about 90% of which are singletons, and more than 4.5% rests with the top ten. The TCR was taken from an adult in good health. V and J are TRBV18 and TRBJ2-2, with D perhaps given as TRBD1 or TRBD2 (5 bases each). The sample was peripheral blood, taken on day 0 of AZD1222 vaccination. The CDR3 nucleotides read TGTGCCAGCTCTCGGGGCAATTTGGGGAGCACCGGGGAGCTGTTTTTT. As protein: CASSRGNLGSTGELFF. The full variable domain, with the rest looked up from reference TRBV18 and TRBJ2-2, is NAGVMQNPRHLVRRRGQEARLRCSPMKGHSHVYWYRQLPEEGLKFMVYLQKENIIDESGMPKERFSAEFPKEGPSILRIQQVVRGDSAAYFCASSRGNLGSTGELFFGEGSRLTVL.